Shown below are 2 T cell receptor beta chains from a single sample sequenced in a study of T cell repertoires in ileal Crohn's disease. Time point reported: proximal margin of the surgical specimen (macroscopically non-inflamed). The protocol was immunoSEQ multiplex PCR, while the TCRdb copy is restricted to in-frame clones and leaves out a portion. The table records about 6,000 clones, 75% to 80% of them present only once. The sequencing sample was made of ileal tissue. Receptors originate from an adult with Crohn's disease.

The V gene is TRBV5-1, the J gene TRBJ1-5, with D maybe TRBD1 (5 bases). The germline V gene encodes CDR1 SGHRS and CDR2 YFSETQ. V shed 0 bases and J shed 1 base, with 8 bases lying between them. CDR3 size: 15 residues. CDR3 loop: CASSLGGASNQPQHF. The CDR3 region has the DNA TGCGCCAGCAGCTTGGGAGGGGCGAGCAATCAGCCCCAGCATTTT.

The V gene is TRBV7-2, the J gene TRBJ2-5, with D perhaps given as TRBD1 or TRBD2 (7 bases each). V lost 4 bases, J lost 4 bases, and 19 bases lay in between. This CDR3 region has 16 residues. CDR1 is SGHTA and CDR2 is FQGNSA in the germline V gene. The CDR3 loop is CASSSQGTNPTETQYF. DNA of the CDR3: TGTGCCAGCAGCTCACAGGGGACTAACCCCACAGAGACCCAGTACTTC.